This TCR beta chain was sequenced during a study of blood T cell repertoires in COVID-19. Study in general: The samples span acute and convalescent COVID-19 from the United States, Italy and Spain.

The CDR3 is made up of 15 amino acids. CDR1 is LGHNA and CDR2 is YSLEER in the germline V gene. The J segment lost 4 bases and the V segment lost 2 bases, leaving 3 bases of the junction unmatched. Assay used: immunoSEQ multiplex PCR; TCRdb lists only in-frame clones, some missing. Counted here are 300,000 to 350,000 clones, around 90% occurring once; the ten biggest clones make up just over 9.5%. The receptor was derived from a man aged 25 to 40 with COVID-19, enrolled during active disease. What was sequenced was peripheral blood. This chain connects TRBV4-3 to TRBJ2-3; 10 nucleotides align to TRBD2. The CDR3 nucleotides read TGCGCCAGCAGCCAACAAGCGGGGGGGCCAGATACGCAGTATTTT. As protein: CASSQQAGGPDTQYF.